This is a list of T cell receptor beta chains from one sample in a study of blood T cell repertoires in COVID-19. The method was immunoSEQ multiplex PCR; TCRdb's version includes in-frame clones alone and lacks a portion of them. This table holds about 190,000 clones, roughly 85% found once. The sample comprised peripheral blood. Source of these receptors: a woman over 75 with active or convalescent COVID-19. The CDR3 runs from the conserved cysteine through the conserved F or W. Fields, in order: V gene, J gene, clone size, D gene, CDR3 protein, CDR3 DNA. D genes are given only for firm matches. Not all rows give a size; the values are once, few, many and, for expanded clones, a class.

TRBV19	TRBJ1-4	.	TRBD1	CASSRDRANEKLFF	TGTGCCAGTAGTAGGGACAGGGCGAATGAAAAACTGTTTTTT
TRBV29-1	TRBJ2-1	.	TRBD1	CSVVDRESYNEQFF	TGCAGCGTTGTCGACAGGGAATCCTACAATGAGCAGTTCTTC
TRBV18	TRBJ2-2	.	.	CASSPLGEGGTGELFF	TGTGCCAGCTCCCCTCTTGGCGAAGGGGGCACCGGGGAGCTGTTTTTT
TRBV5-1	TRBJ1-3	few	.	CASSLAGNSGNTIYF	TGCGCCAGCAGCTTGGCGGGTAACTCTGGAAACACCATATATTTT
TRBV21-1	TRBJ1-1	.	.	CASSKGLRDRVITEAFF	TGTGCCAGCAGCAAAGGACTGCGGGACAGGGTCATAACTGAAGCTTTCTTT
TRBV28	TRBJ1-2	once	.	CASSQGGELDYTF	TGTGCCAGCAGTCAAGGGGGAGAATTGGACTACACCTTC
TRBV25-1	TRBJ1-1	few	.	CASSEGLLNTEAFF	TGTGCCAGCAGTGAGGGACTGCTGAACACTGAAGCTTTCTTT
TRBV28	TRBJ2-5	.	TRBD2	CASSSPGLAVETQYF	TGTGCCAGCAGTTCCCCGGGACTAGCTGTCGAGACCCAGTACTTC
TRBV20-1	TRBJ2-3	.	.	CSARAGYTQYF	TGCAGTGCTAGAGCGGGGTATACGCAGTATTTT
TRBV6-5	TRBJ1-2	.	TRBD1	CASRRTGGNYGYTF	TGTGCCAGCAGACGGACAGGAGGGAACTATGGCTACACCTTC
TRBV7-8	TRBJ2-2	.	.	CASSFRDRNTGELFF	TGTGCCAGCAGCTTTCGGGATCGGAACACCGGGGAGCTGTTTTTT
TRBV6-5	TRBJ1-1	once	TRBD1	CASSHTGVTEAFF	TGTGCCAGCAGTCATACAGGGGTCACTGAAGCTTTCTTT
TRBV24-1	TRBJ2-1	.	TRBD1	CATSDPDRGLLNEQFF	TGTGCCACCAGTGACCCAGACAGGGGGCTTTTGAATGAGCAGTTCTTC
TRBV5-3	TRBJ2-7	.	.	CARSLHTDIPSHEQYF	TGTGCCAGAAGCCTCCACACAGACATACCATCTCACGAGCAGTACTTC
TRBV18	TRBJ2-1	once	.	CASSRGPVYNEQFF	TGTGCCAGCTCACGCGGGCCGGTCTACAATGAGCAGTTCTTC
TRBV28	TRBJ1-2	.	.	CASSLPSGQAGGYTF	TGTGCCAGCAGTTTACCGAGCGGACAAGCGGGTGGCTACACCTTC
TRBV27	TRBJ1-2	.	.	CASNSRQAFNYGYTF	TGTGCCAGCAATTCCCGACAGGCCTTTAACTATGGCTACACCTTC
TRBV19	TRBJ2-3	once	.	CASSIDPPFGENTDTQYF	TGTGCCAGTAGTATAGACCCACCTTTCGGGGAAAACACAGATACGCAGTATTTT
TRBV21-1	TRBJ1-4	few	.	CASSVRAPRCGEKLFF	TGTGCCAGCAGCGTCCGGGCCCCCCGCTGCGGGGAAAAACTGTTTTTT
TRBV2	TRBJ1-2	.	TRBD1	CASSDNRGRYGYTF	TGTGCCAGCAGTGACAATAGGGGGCGGTATGGCTACACCTTC
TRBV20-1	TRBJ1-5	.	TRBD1	CSASLTGERYQPQHF	TGCAGTGCTAGTTTGACAGGGGAGAGATATCAGCCCCAGCATTTT
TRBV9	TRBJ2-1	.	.	CASSPGGSSDNEQFF	TGTGCCAGCAGCCCTGGTGGCTCTAGCGACAATGAGCAGTTCTTC
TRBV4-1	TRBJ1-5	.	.	CASSQARGAGGQPQHF	TGCGCCAGCAGCCAAGCGCGGGGGGCTGGGGGTCAGCCCCAGCATTTT
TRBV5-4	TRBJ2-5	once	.	CASSLDRGGETQYF	TGTGCCAGCAGCTTGGACAGAGGAGGGGAGACCCAGTACTTC
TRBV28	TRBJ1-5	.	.	CASSPSGGDLQPQHF	TGTGCCAGCAGTCCCAGTGGGGGGGATCTTCAGCCCCAGCATTTT
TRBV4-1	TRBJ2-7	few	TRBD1	CASSHPGQGGYEQYF	TGCGCCAGCAGCCATCCGGGACAGGGGGGATACGAGCAGTACTTC
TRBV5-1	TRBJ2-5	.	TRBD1	CASSVAGTGGETQYF	TGCGCCAGCAGCGTCGCCGGGACAGGCGGAGAGACCCAGTACTTC
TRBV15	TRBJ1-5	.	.	CATSSTLEGAGQPQHF	TGTGCCACCAGCAGTACCCTAGAGGGAGCAGGCCAGCCCCAGCATTTT
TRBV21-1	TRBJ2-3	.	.	CASSTSIPGLAGPSTDTQYF	TGTGCCAGCAGCACCTCAATTCCGGGACTAGCGGGGCCTAGCACAGATACGCAGTATTTT
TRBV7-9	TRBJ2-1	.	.	CASSLVYTTYNEQFF	TGTGCCAGCAGCTTAGTGTACACAACCTACAATGAGCAGTTCTTC
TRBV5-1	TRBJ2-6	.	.	CASRFDTFGANVLTF	TGCGCCAGCAGGTTTGACACCTTTGGGGCCAACGTCCTGACTTTC
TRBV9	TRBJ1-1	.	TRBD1	CASSAPGRGRVNTEAFF	TGTGCCAGCAGCGCCCCCGGGAGGGGGCGAGTGAACACTGAAGCTTTCTTT
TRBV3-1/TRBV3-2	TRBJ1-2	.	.	CASSQGGGYTF	TGTGCCAGCAGCCAAGGGGGCGGCTACACCTTC
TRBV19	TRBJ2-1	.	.	CASISPSVDNEQFF	TGTGCCAGTATTAGCCCTTCCGTGGATAATGAGCAGTTCTTC
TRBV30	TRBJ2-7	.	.	CAGSSFSYEQYF	TGTGCCGGGAGCTCCTTCTCCTACGAGCAGTACTTC
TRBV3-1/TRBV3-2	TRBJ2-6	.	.	CASSQGERRLGANVLTF	TGTGCCAGCAGCCAAGGCGAGAGGAGGTTGGGGGCCAACGTCCTGACTTTC
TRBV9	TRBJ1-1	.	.	CASSDRGGTEAFF	TGTGCCAGCAGCGACCGGGGGGGCACTGAAGCTTTCTTT
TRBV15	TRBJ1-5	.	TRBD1	CATSRLQTDRANQPQHF	TGTGCCACCAGCAGACTGCAAACGGACAGGGCCAATCAGCCCCAGCATTTT
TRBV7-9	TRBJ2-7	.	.	CASSLGTYEQYF	TGTGCCAGCAGCTTAGGGACATACGAGCAGTACTTC
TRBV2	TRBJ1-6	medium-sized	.	CASSDAGATYNSPLHF	TGTGCCAGCAGTGACGCAGGGGCTACTTATAATTCACCCCTCCACTTT
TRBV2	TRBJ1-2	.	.	CASSASGYTF	TGTGCCAGCAGTGCGTCGGGCTACACCTTC
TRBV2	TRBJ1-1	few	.	CASEKNTEAFF	TGTGCCAGCGAGAAGAACACTGAAGCTTTCTTT
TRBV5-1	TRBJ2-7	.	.	CASSHPSYEQYF	TGCGCCAGCAGCCATCCTAGCTACGAGCAGTACTTC
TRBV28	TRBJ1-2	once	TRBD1	CASRATGGYYGYTF	TGTGCCAGCAGGGCGACAGGGGGATACTATGGCTACACCTTC
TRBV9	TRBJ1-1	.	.	CASSVGLVDTEAFF	TGTGCCAGCAGCGTAGGTCTAGTCGACACTGAAGCTTTCTTT
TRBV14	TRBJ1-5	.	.	CASSQGGHQPQHF	TGTGCCAGCAGCCAGGGGGGACATCAGCCCCAGCATTTT
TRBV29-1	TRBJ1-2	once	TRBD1	CSAVDRDYGYTF	TGCAGCGCCGTCGACAGGGACTATGGCTACACCTTC
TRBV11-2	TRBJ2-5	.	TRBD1	CASSLEPLIGTGGAIETQYF	TGTGCCAGCAGCTTAGAGCCATTAATCGGGACAGGGGGCGCAATAGAGACCCAGTACTTC
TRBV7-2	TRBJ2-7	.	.	CASSLGFPRGNEQYF	TGTGCCAGCAGCTTAGGCTTTCCTAGGGGAAACGAGCAGTACTTC
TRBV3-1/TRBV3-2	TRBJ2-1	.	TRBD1	CASSPATGGIINEQFF	TGTGCCAGCAGCCCTGCCACAGGGGGAATTATCAATGAGCAGTTCTTC
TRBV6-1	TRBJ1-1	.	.	CASSEAGVRAFF	TGTGCCAGCAGTGAAGCCGGGGTTCGAGCTTTCTTT
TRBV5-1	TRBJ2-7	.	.	CASSPSLAGSSYEQYF	TGCGCCAGCAGCCCAAGCCTAGCCGGAAGCTCCTACGAGCAGTACTTC
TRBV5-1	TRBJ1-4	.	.	CASSLQSAGSNEKLFF	TGCGCCAGCAGCTTGCAGTCCGCAGGTTCTAATGAAAAACTGTTTTTT
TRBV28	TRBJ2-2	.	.	CASSDGGAGGSGELFF	TGTGCCAGCAGTGATGGTGGCGCCGGCGGTTCCGGGGAGCTGTTTTTT